Included here is one T cell receptor (beta chain) sequence, with context. Antigen: not known. Despite likely unrecorded immune exposures, the donors were nominally healthy at the time of sampling. This entry is derived from a study of cytomegalovirus exposure and HLA in healthy donors. Looking at the study overall: HLA-typed donors were the source of roughly 80 million unique TCRs held in an early data release.

Study conclusions and caveats: According to reports, the classifier identified cytomegalovirus status with high specificity and sensitivity. Overall, approximately 150 TCR beta chains were annotated as cytomegalovirus-associated.

Trimming took 4 bases from V and 3 from J, leaving 7 bases between them. Looked up from germline, CDR1 is ENHRY and CDR2 is SYGVKD. This CDR3 has 12 amino acids. Researchers ran the PCR with 60 Vbeta and 13 Jbeta primers. The repertoire was sequenced with immunoSEQ multiplex PCR; TCRdb's copy has only in-frame clones and lacks some. The sample records some 98,000 clones, roughly 76% being singletons. Sequenced material: PBMCs. The chain carries TRBV10-3 and TRBJ2-7, with D perhaps matching TRBD2 (5 bases). This clonotype originated in a human donor in good health. The CDR3 reads CAISGTDYEQYF. In DNA form, the CDR3 reads TGTGCCATCAGTGGGACTGACTACGAGCAGTACTTC.